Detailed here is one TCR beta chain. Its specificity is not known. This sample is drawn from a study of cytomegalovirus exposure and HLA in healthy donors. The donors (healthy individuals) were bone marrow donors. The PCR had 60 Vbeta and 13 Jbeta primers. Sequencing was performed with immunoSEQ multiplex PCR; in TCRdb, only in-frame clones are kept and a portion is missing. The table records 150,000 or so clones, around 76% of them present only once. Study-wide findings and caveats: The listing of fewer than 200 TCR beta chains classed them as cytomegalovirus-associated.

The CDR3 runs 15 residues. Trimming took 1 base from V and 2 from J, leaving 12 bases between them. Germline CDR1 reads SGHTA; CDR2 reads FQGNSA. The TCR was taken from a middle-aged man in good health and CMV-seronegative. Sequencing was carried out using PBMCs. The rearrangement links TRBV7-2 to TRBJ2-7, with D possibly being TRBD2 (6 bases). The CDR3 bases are TGTGCCAGCAGCTTAGGTTGGGGGGAAACCTACGAGCAGTACTTC. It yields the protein CASSLGWGETYEQYF.